The clone carrying this T cell receptor (beta chain) appeared a few times. This sample was taken from a study of sequential checkpoint blockade in melanoma. Study context: Patients were randomized 1:1 to nivolumab-then-ipilimumab or ipilimumab-then-nivolumab first-line. Both treatment sequences were followed by maintenance nivolumab.

TCRdb's table, derived via immunoSEQ multiplex PCR, lists solely in-frame clones and lacks some. The data show fewer than 25,000 clones, roughly 80% seen once. CDR3 length equals 14 residues. Germline V gene data show CDR1 as ENHRY and CDR2 as SYGVKD. With V trimmed by 3 bases and J by 3 bases, 4 bases remained unmatched. Treatment defined: randomized to nivolumab then ipilimumab (arm A) or the reverse (arm B). Patients had received no earlier DNA-damaging chemotherapy. Sample: CD8+ T cells sorted from blood (inferred from file names), taken from a patient given nivolumab and ipilimumab in sequence. The clonotype originates from a human donor with melanoma. The V call is TRBV10-3, the J call TRBJ2-7; 8 positions match TRBD1. The CDR3: CAISEGQGDYEQYF. The CDR3 DNA reads as TGTGCCATCAGTGAAGGACAGGGTGACTACGAGCAGTACTTC.